The 17 T cell receptor beta chains below come from one sample, sequenced in a study of shared clonotypes between healthy human individuals. TCRdb keeps only in-frame clones here, not all; method: immunoSEQ multiplex PCR. The sample holds around 1.6 million clones, roughly 98% seen once. Sequenced material: naive CD4+ T cells sorted from blood. Subset meaning: CD45RA+ positively selected. The receptors here all came from a man aged 30 to 39 in good health.

The chain has TRBV28 and TRBJ2-1, with TRBD1 as a possible D gene (6 bases). CDR1 and CDR2 from the germline V gene are MDHEN and SYDVKM. This CDR3 contains 12 residues. V lost 5 bases and J 7 bases, leaving 9 bases between the germline ends. This CDR3 is CASSLDSNEQFF. The CDR3 DNA sequence: TGTGCCAGCAGTCTGGACAGTAATGAGCAGTTCTTC.

The rearrangement uses TRBV5-1 and TRBJ2-5; no clear D gene. CDR1 SGHRS and CDR2 YFSETQ come from the germline V gene. The CDR3 has 15 residues. V lost 5 bases and J lost 4, with 18 bases in between. CDR3 bases: TGCGCCAGCAGTTGGGGTCCTGGGGAAGGAGAGACCCAGTACTTC. Its protein product is CASSWGPGEGETQYF.

J is TRBJ1-3 and V is TRBV30, with D uncertain. Trimming removed 0 bases at V and 10 bases at J, with 7 bases between. Germline V CDR1 and CDR2: GTSNPN, SVGIG (reference sequence). The CDR3 totals 11 residues. The CDR3 here is CAWSVRGTIYF. The CDR3 nucleotides are TGTGCCTGGAGTGTACGGGGAACCATATATTTT.

The chain links TRBV5-6 to TRBJ2-1; TRBD2 aligns across 7 bases. The germline gives CDR1 SGHDT, CDR2 YYEEEE. V shed 2 bases and J 0 bases; nucleotides not matched to a gene: 2. This CDR3 spans 15 amino acids. The CDR3 region is CASSFLAVSYNEQFF. CDR3 sequence (DNA): TGTGCCAGCAGCTTCCTAGCGGTCTCCTACAATGAGCAGTTCTTC.

As for this clone: Different DNA sequences within this sample yield the same CDR3. The chain joins TRBV11-2 to TRBJ1-1; D gene uncertain. The ends were cut back, 2 bases at V and 0 bases at J, with 4 bases in the middle. Germline assignment: CDR1 SGHAT and CDR2 FQNNGV. The CDR3 length is 13 residues. The CDR3 DNA follows: TGTGCCAGCAGCTTACAGTTGAACACTGAAGCTTTCTTT. Its translation: CASSLQLNTEAFF.

The rearrangement links TRBV19 to TRBJ2-2, with a possible D match to TRBD2 (6 bases). The germline V and J ends were trimmed by 7 bases and 5 bases, with 14 bases remaining between them. Germline V gives CDR1 LNHDA, CDR2 SQIVND (reference sequence). The CDR3 contains 14 residues. The CDR3 is CASNLAGSTGELFF. DNA of the CDR3: TGTGCCAGTAATTTGGCGGGGAGTACCGGGGAGCTGTTTTTT.

V usage is TRBV7-9 and J usage is TRBJ1-5, with TRBD1 as a possible D gene (6 bases). This CDR3 is built from 16 residues. Germline CDR1 and CDR2: SEHNR and FQNEAQ (reference sequence). V shed 6 bases and J shed 0 bases, with 15 bases lying between them. The CDR3 spells CASSQTGTYSNQPQHF. CDR3 bases: TGTGCCAGCAGTCAGACCGGGACATATAGCAATCAGCCCCAGCATTTT.

J is TRBJ2-5 and V is TRBV28, with D tentatively TRBD2 (5 bases). Germline CDR1 reads MDHEN; CDR2 reads SYDVKM. Trimming took off 2 bases at V and 4 bases at J, with 17 bases between the two ends. The CDR3 is 16 amino acids. The CDR3 is CASSLGAVGSGETQYF. CDR3 coding DNA: TGTGCCAGCAGTTTAGGTGCTGTGGGAAGCGGAGAGACCCAGTACTTC. The whole variable domain, filled in from reference TRBV28 and TRBJ2-5, reads DVKVTQSSRYLVKRTGEKVFLECVQDMDHENMFWYRQDPGLGLRLIYFSYDVKMKEKGDIPEGYSVSREKKERFSLILESASTNQTSMYLCASSLGAVGSGETQYFGPGTRLLVL.

The chain employs TRBV5-1 and TRBJ2-3, with TRBD2 matching 12 bases. With V trimmed by 4 bases and J by 4 bases, 7 bases remained unmatched. This CDR3 is 16 amino acids long. The germline gives CDR1 SGHRS, CDR2 YFSETQ. CDR3 in DNA: TGCGCCAGCAGCGTCGGACTAGCGGGAATCTCAGATACGCAGTATTTT. This encodes CASSVGLAGISDTQYF.

This clone has a single count. The rearrangement joins TRBV18 to TRBJ2-7; the match to TRBD2 covers 10 bases. This CDR3 region has 15 residues. Germline V gene data show CDR1 as KGHSH and CDR2 as LQKENI. Losses at the gene ends were 3 bases for V and 5 bases for J; bases not matched to a gene: 7. CDR3 protein: CASSPTAGGVHEQYF. The CDR3 coding sequence is TGTGCCAGCTCACCCACAGCGGGAGGGGTCCACGAGCAGTACTTC.

This CDR3 is CASSRVRGTEAFF. The CDR3 bases are TGTGCCAGCAGTCGAGTACGGGGAACTGAAGCTTTCTTT. The rearrangement joins TRBV27 to TRBJ1-1; D is uncertain. Trimming left V 5 bases short and J 5 bases short, with 12 bases between. Germline V CDR1 and CDR2: MNHEY, SMNVEV (reference sequence). CDR3 length: 13 residues.

This sequence joins TRBV18 and TRBJ1-2; 8 bases match TRBD1. The CDR3 length is 16 residues. CDR1 and CDR2 (germline): KGHSH, LQKENI. Trimming took 1 base from V and 1 from J; bases not matched to a gene: 5. The CDR3 is CASSPLDRVDNYGYTF. CDR3 DNA sequence: TGTGCCAGCTCACCACTGGACAGGGTTGATAACTATGGCTACACCTTC.

The rearrangement joins TRBV5-4 to TRBJ2-7; 11 bases map to TRBD2. J lost 7 bases, V lost 0 bases, and 12 bases had no gene match. This CDR3 is 17 amino acids long. In germline, CDR1 is SGHNT, CDR2 YYREEE (reference sequence). The CDR3 sequence is CASSLAGKLAGAEEQYF. The DNA for the CDR3 is TGTGCCAGCAGCTTGGCCGGAAAACTAGCGGGAGCAGAGGAGCAGTACTTC.

This chain uses TRBV19 with TRBJ2-5; weak D call: TRBD2 (6 bases). Germline CDR1 is LNHDA and CDR2 is SQIVND (reference sequence). Trimming took off 3 bases at V and 1 base at J, with 9 bases between the two ends. The CDR3 runs to 14 residues. CDR3 nucleotide sequence: TGTGCCAGTAGTATGGAGGGTGCCCAAGAGACCCAGTACTTC. As protein: CASSMEGAQETQYF. Looking up the rest from reference TRBV19 and TRBJ2-5 gives the full variable domain: DGGITQSPKYLFRKEGQNVTLSCEQNLNHDAMYWYRQDPGQGLRLIYYSQIVNDFQKGDIAEGYSVSREKKESFPLTVTSAQKNPTAFYLCASSMEGAQETQYFGPGTRLLVL.

The chain uses TRBV5-1 and TRBJ1-1; 8 positions match TRBD1. The V segment lost 3 bases and the J segment 7 bases; nucleotides outside the gene matches: 5. Germline loops: CDR1 SGHRS, CDR2 YFSETQ. This CDR3 spans 13 amino acids. This CDR3 is CASSSGQGIEAFF. In DNA, the CDR3 is TGCGCCAGCAGCTCCGGACAGGGCATTGAAGCTTTCTTT.

The chain couples TRBV15 to TRBJ2-1; 12 nucleotides align to TRBD1. CDR1 and CDR2 (germline): LNHNV, YYDKDF (reference sequence). The CDR3 has 16 amino acids. Losses at the gene ends were 3 bases for V and 4 bases for J; bases not matched to a gene: 4. In nucleotides, the CDR3 is TGTGCCACCAGCAGGGGGACAGGGGGCGAATACAATGAGCAGTTCTTC. Translation gives CATSRGTGGEYNEQFF.

The V and J genes are TRBV19 and TRBJ2-5, with D possibly being TRBD1 (5 bases). V was trimmed by 4 bases and J by 1 base, leaving 10 bases between them. Germline CDR1 is LNHDA and CDR2 is SQIVND (reference sequence). This CDR3 has 14 amino acids. For the CDR3, the DNA is TGTGCCAGTAGTAGGGGCAGGCGCCAAGAGACCCAGTACTTC. Protein sequence: CASSRGRRQETQYF.